This note documents a single T cell receptor (beta chain) sequence. V gave up 3 bases and J gave up 4 bases, with 10 bases separating them. CDR1 and CDR2 from the germline V gene are SQVTM and ANQGSEA. The CDR3 has 13 residues. TCRdb processed the 5' RACE reads anew with MiXCR; each CDR3 protein has one entry. The table has 350,000 to 400,000 distinct CDR3 sequences, about 28% seen once; the top ten hold about 6%. The data stem from a study of identical twins' blood T cells. The receptor was derived from a woman between 18 and 50 years old in good health. The chain carries TRBV29-1 and TRBJ1-5, with D possibly matching TRBD1 (5 bases). The sample consisted of PBMCs. CDR3 loop: CSVEFQGNQPQHF. As DNA, the CDR3 is TGCAGCGTTGAGTTTCAGGGTAATCAGCCCCAGCATTTT.